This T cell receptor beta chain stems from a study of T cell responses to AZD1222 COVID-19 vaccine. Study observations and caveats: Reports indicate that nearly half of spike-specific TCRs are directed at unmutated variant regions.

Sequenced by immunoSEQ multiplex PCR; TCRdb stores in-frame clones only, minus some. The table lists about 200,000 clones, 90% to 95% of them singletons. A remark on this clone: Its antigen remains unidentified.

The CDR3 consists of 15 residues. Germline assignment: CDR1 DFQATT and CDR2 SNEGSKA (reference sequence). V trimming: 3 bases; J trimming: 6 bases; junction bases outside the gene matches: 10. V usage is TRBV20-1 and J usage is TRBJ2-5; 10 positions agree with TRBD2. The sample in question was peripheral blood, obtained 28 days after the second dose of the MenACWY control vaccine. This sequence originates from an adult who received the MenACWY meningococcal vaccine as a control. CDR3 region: CSASRSSGSLQTQYF. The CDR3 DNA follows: TGCAGTGCTAGTCGGTCTAGCGGGAGTTTACAGACCCAGTACTTC.